This is a list of T cell receptor beta chains from one sample in a study of Ad26.COV2.S vaccination and SARS-CoV-2 variants. The protocol was immunoSEQ multiplex PCR, while the TCRdb copy is restricted to in-frame clones and leaves out a portion. Among about 350,000 clones listed, about 89% were seen once. Material: peripheral blood, obtained in a trial of Ad26.COV2.S vaccine versus placebo. The origin of the receptors is a person between 18 and 60 years old who received the Ad26.COV2.S COVID-19 vaccine or a placebo. Both conserved end residues are part of each CDR3. Fields, in order: clone size, V gene, D gene, J gene, CDR3 protein, CDR3 DNA. The D gene is left open where the match is weak. Clone size is given for some rows only: seen once, a few or many times, or a class if the clone is expanded.

size: NA
V: TRBV19
D: NA
J: TRBJ2-7
CDR3: CAPRGQVGEQYF
DNA: TGTGCCCCTAGGGGTCAAGTAGGGGAGCAGTACTTC

size: NA
V: TRBV29-1
D: TRBD1
J: TRBJ2-1
CDR3: CSVEGSDRGSYNEQFF
DNA: TGCAGCGTTGAAGGATCGGACAGGGGATCCTACAATGAGCAGTTCTTC

size: NA
V: TRBV7-9
D: NA
J: TRBJ1-1
CDR3: CASSPGANTEAFF
DNA: TGTGCCAGCAGCCCCGGGGCAAACACTGAAGCTTTCTTT

size: NA
V: TRBV11-2
D: TRBD1
J: TRBJ2-3
CDR3: CASSPLGDRTTDTQYF
DNA: TGTGCCAGCAGCCCTTTAGGGGACAGGACCACAGATACGCAGTATTTT

size: NA
V: TRBV4-1
D: NA
J: TRBJ1-3
CDR3: CASSQGGQPGNTIYF
DNA: TGCGCCAGCAGCCAAGGTGGACAGCCTGGAAACACCATATATTTT

size: NA
V: TRBV5-6
D: NA
J: TRBJ2-3
CDR3: CASSTTGAATDTQYF
DNA: TGTGCCAGCAGCACGACCGGGGCTGCAACAGATACGCAGTATTTT

size: once
V: TRBV2
D: TRBD1
J: TRBJ1-5
CDR3: CASNRQGSNQPQHF
DNA: TGTGCCAGCAATAGACAGGGTAGCAATCAGCCCCAGCATTTT

size: few
V: TRBV3-1/TRBV3-2
D: TRBD1
J: TRBJ1-5
CDR3: CASSDRGSNQPQHF
DNA: TGTGCCAGCAGCGACAGGGGTAGCAATCAGCCCCAGCATTTT

size: NA
V: TRBV2
D: TRBD1
J: TRBJ1-2
CDR3: CASTGQETNYGYTF
DNA: TGTGCCAGCACCGGACAGGAGACTAACTATGGCTACACCTTC

size: NA
V: TRBV7-9
D: NA
J: TRBJ1-1
CDR3: CASSLSPYTEAFF
DNA: TGTGCCAGCAGCCTTTCCCCTTACACTGAAGCTTTCTTT

size: few
V: TRBV6-1
D: NA
J: TRBJ1-2
CDR3: CASSEFGDTGYTF
DNA: TGTGCCAGCAGTGAATTTGGGGATACTGGCTACACCTTC

size: NA
V: TRBV20-1
D: NA
J: TRBJ2-2
CDR3: CSARGLGELFF
DNA: TGCAGTGCTAGGGGCCTTGGGGAGCTGTTTTTT

size: NA
V: TRBV29-1
D: TRBD1
J: TRBJ2-5
CDR3: CSVEDPGTEETQYF
DNA: TGCAGCGTTGAAGACCCCGGGACAGAAGAGACCCAGTACTTC